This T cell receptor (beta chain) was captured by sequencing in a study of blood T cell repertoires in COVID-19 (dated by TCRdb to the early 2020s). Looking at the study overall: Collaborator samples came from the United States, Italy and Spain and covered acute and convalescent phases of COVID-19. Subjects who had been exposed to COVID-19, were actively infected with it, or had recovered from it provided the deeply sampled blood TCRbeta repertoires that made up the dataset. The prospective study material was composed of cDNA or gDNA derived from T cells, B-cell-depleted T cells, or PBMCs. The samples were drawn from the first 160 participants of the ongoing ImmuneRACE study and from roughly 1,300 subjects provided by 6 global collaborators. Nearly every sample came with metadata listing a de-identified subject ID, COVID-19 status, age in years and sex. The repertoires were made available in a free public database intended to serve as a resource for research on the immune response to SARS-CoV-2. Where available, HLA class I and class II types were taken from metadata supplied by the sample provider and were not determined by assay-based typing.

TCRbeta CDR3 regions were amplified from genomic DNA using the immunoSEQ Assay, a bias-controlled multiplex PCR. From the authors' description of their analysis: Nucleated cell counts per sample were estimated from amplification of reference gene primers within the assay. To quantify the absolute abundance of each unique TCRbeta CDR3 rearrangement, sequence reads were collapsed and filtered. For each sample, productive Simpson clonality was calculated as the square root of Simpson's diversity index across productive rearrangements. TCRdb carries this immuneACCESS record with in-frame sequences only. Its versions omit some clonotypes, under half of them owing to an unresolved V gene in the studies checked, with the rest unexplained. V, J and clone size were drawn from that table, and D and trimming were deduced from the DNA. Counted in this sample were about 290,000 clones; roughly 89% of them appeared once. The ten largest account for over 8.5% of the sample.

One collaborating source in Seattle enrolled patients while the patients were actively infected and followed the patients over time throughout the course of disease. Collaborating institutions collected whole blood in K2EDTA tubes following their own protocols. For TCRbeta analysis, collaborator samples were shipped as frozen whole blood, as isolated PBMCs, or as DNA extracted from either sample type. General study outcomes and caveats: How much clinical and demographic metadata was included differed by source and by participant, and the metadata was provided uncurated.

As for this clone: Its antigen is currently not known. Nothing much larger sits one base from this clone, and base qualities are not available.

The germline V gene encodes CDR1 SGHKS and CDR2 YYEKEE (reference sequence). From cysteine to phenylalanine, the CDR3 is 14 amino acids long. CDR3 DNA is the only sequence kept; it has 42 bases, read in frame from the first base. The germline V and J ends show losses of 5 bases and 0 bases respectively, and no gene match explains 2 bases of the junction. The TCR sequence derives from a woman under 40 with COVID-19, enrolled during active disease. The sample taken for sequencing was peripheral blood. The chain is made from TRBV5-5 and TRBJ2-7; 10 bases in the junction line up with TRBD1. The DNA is TGTGCCAGCAGGTGGGACAGGGGCTCCTACGAGCAGTACTTC. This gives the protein CASRWDRGSYEQYF.